The 27 T cell receptor beta chains below were found in one sample sequenced in a study of cytomegalovirus exposure and HLA in healthy donors. The PCR ran on 60 Vbeta and 13 Jbeta primers. The data were produced by immunoSEQ multiplex PCR, yet TCRdb's version contains in-frame clones alone and is incomplete. There are about 190,000 clones in the sample; about 84% occur only once, and around 4% lies in the top ten. What was sequenced was PBMCs. The receptors originated from a man aged 50 or older in good health and CMV-seronegative.

Of note for this clone: Mismatch with germline at one junction end may stem from a read error. The chain joins TRBV7-2 to TRBJ1-5; 7 positions match TRBD1. Germline V gene sequence: CDR1 SGHTA, CDR2 FQGNSA. CDR3 size: 13 residues. This CDR3 reads CASSEGQLQAQHF. The CDR3 DNA sequence: TGTGCCAGCAGTGAGGGACAGCTTCAGGCCCAGCATTTT.

This clone was detected a few times. The junction shows a germline mismatch at one end, possibly a read error. The gene calls are TRBV7-9 and TRBJ1-3; 7 bases line up with TRBD1. This CDR3 is 17 amino acids long. The germline gives CDR1 SEHNR, CDR2 FQNEAQ (reference sequence). The CDR3 sequence is CSSSPDRVGLSGNTIYF. The DNA for the CDR3 is TGTTCCAGCAGCCCCGACAGGGTCGGTCTATCTGGAAACACCATATATTTT.

This clone has a handful of counts. The chain has TRBV10-1 and TRBJ1-2; D gene unclear. Deletions cut 4 bases from V and 3 bases from J, with 9 bases between. The CDR3 runs to 13 residues. Germline V gene lookup returns CDR1 WNHNN and CDR2 SYGVQD (reference sequence). CDR3: CASSVSAYYGYTF. In nucleotides, the CDR3 is TGCGCCAGCAGTGTTTCAGCGTACTATGGCTACACCTTC.

A single count supports this clone. V gene TRBV29-1 combines with J gene TRBJ2-7, with 9 bases identical to TRBD1. V lost 7 bases and J lost 3; bases outside the gene matches: 4. The germline CDR1 and CDR2 sequences are SQVTM and ANQGSEA. The CDR3 sequence is 12 residues long. CDR3 in amino acids: CSAADRGYEQYF. The CDR3 DNA sequence: TGCAGCGCCGCGGACAGGGGCTACGAGCAGTACTTC.

This clone has just one count. The chain joins TRBV6-1 to TRBJ1-4; D is undetermined. Trimming removed 0 bases at V and 14 bases at J, with 7 bases between. CDR1 is MNHNS, CDR2 SASEGT, per germline. The CDR3 totals 11 residues. DNA for the CDR3: TGTGCCAGCAGTGAAGCCCGCAGGCTGTTTTTT. As protein: CASSEARRLFF.

This clone occurred once. This chain joins TRBV10-2 and TRBJ1-1; D is unresolved. The CDR3 runs to 15 residues. CDR1 is WSHSY and CDR2 is SAAADI in the germline V gene. Between the trimmed V and J ends, which lost 0 bases and 0 bases, there was a span of 8 bases. CDR3 DNA sequence: TGCGCCAGCAGTGAGTCGGCTCGGGTGAACACTGAAGCTTTCTTT. It is translated as CASSESARVNTEAFF.

V gene TRBV15 combines with J gene TRBJ1-2; D remains unclear. The germline gives CDR1 LNHNV, CDR2 YYDKDF (reference sequence). V gave up 1 base and J gave up 3 bases, with 6 bases separating them. The CDR3 loop spans 13 amino acids. CDR3 nucleotides: TGTGCCACCAGCAGAGGGGGAGACTATGGCTACACCTTC. Residues: CATSRGGDYGYTF.

About this clone itself: A junction boundary mismatches the germline segment, possibly from a read error. The chain uses TRBV7-9 and TRBJ2-5, with 8 bases that match TRBD2. Germline V gives CDR1 SEHNR, CDR2 FQNEAQ (reference sequence). This CDR3 contains 16 residues. The CDR3 DNA reads as TGTTCCAGCAGCTTACGAGGGGCGGGGGGCCAAGAGACCCAGTACTTC. Translated: CSSSLRGAGGQETQYF.

The V and J genes are TRBV2 and TRBJ2-7; D not resolved. V was shortened by 7 bases and J by 2 bases, with 21 bases between the two germline ends. The CDR3 totals 16 residues. CDR1 is SNHLY, CDR2 FYNNEI, per germline. This chain's CDR3 is CASMGQPMMRPYEQYF. DNA for the CDR3: TGTGCCAGCATGGGCCAGCCTATGATGCGTCCCTACGAGCAGTACTTC.

The CDR3 region has the DNA TGTGCCAGCAGCAAGACTAGCGGGGGGGCCCAAGAGACCCAGTACTTC. Protein: CASSKTSGGAQETQYF. V and J are TRBV7-2 and TRBJ2-5; 14 bases match TRBD2. With V trimmed by 5 bases and J by 1 base, 3 bases remained unmatched. Germline CDR1 is SGHTA and CDR2 is FQGNSA. The CDR3 extends over 16 amino acids.

CDR3 amino acids: CASSPLDPGKNIQYF. The CDR3 coding sequence is TGTGCCAGCAGCCCCCTCGATCCCGGGAAAAACATTCAGTACTTC. This chain links TRBV7-2 with TRBJ2-4; D unresolved. V lost 5 bases and J lost 4, with 15 bases in between. Germline lookup yields CDR1 SGHTA and CDR2 FQGNSA. The CDR3 totals 15 residues.

V and J are TRBV2 and TRBJ2-7, with 7 bases fitting TRBD1. This CDR3 comprises 13 residues. With 6 bases clipped from V and 4 bases from J, the junction kept 6 bases outside the gene matches. Germline-derived CDR1 and CDR2 are SNHLY and FYNNEI. The CDR3 loop reads CASRKKGAYEQYF. The CDR3 region has the DNA TGTGCCAGCAGGAAGAAGGGGGCATACGAGCAGTACTTC.

The CDR3, as DNA: TGTGCCGTACAGCGGGGGCGGAGCACAGATACGCAGTATTTT. It codes for CAVQRGRSTDTQYF. The chain employs TRBV10-3 and TRBJ2-3, with 8 bases identical to TRBD2. Germline V CDR1 and CDR2: ENHRY, SYGVKD. The ends lost 11 bases at V and 0 bases at J; junction bases unmatched: 7. The CDR3 runs to 14 residues.

The chain has TRBV29-1 and TRBJ2-5, with TRBD2 matching over 11 bases. Germline V gives CDR1 SQVTM, CDR2 ANQGSEA. There are 13 residues in the CDR3. After removal of 4 bases from V and 13 bases from J, the junction contained 11 bases not matched to a gene. CDR3 protein: CSVAETSGATWYF. The CDR3 DNA sequence: TGCAGCGTTGCCGAGACTAGCGGGGCAACCTGGTACTTC.

V gene TRBV9 combines with J gene TRBJ1-6; perhaps TRBD1 as D (5 bases). The germline V gene encodes CDR1 SGDLS and CDR2 YYNGEE. This CDR3 has 14 amino acids. Between the trimmed V and J ends, which lost 4 bases and 14 bases, there was a span of 19 bases. The CDR3 is CASSFGTGVETLHF. Here the CDR3 DNA reads TGTGCCAGCAGCTTCGGGACTGGGGTGGAGACCCTCCACTTT.

The chain uses TRBV6-1 and TRBJ1-1, with 7 bases matching TRBD1. This CDR3 is 14 amino acids long. Germline CDR1 MNHNS, CDR2 SASEGT. V gave up 6 bases and J gave up 0 bases; unmatched junction bases: 4. CDR3 nucleotide sequence: TGTGCCAGCAGCGATGGGACAGTGAACACTGAAGCTTTCTTT. Encoded protein: CASSDGTVNTEAFF.

The V gene is TRBV10-3, the J gene TRBJ2-5, with 10 positions matching TRBD2. Germline V gene sequence: CDR1 ENHRY, CDR2 SYGVKD. V trimming: 0 bases; J trimming: 3 bases; junction bases outside the gene matches: 4. The length of the CDR3 is 16 residues. CDR3 protein: CAISESLAGAKETQYF. In nucleotides, the CDR3 is TGTGCCATCAGTGAGTCTCTAGCGGGGGCAAAAGAGACCCAGTACTTC.

This sequence joins TRBV5-1 and TRBJ2-3; 12 bases align to TRBD2. Trimming cost V 0 bases and J 2 bases; bases outside gene matches: 4. The CDR3 has 17 residues. Germline V gene lookup returns CDR1 SGHRS and CDR2 YFSETQ. The CDR3 DNA follows: TGCGCCAGCAGCTTGGGACTAGCGGGGGCCTTCACAGATACGCAGTATTTT. Amino acids: CASSLGLAGAFTDTQYF.

A few counts support this clone. The chain links TRBV5-4 to TRBJ2-5, with D perhaps TRBD2 (7 bases). Germline V gene data show CDR1 as SGHNT and CDR2 as YYREEE (reference sequence). V was trimmed by 2 bases and J by 4 bases, leaving 15 bases between them. The CDR3 spans 15 residues. CDR3 region: CASSFGGAGVETQYF. The CDR3 nucleotides read TGTGCCAGCAGCTTTGGGGGGGCCGGGGTAGAGACCCAGTACTTC. Using reference TRBV5-4 and TRBJ2-5 for the parts outside the CDR3, the full variable domain is ETGVTQSPTHLIKTRGQQVTLRCSSQSGHNTVSWYQQALGQGPQFIFQYYREEENGRGNFPPRFSGLQFPNYSSELNVNALELDDSALYLCASSFGGAGVETQYFGPGTRLLVL.

V usage is TRBV5-6 and J usage is TRBJ1-5; D unclear. The CDR3 extends over 14 amino acids. V gave up 3 bases and J gave up 1 base, with 8 bases separating them. Germline CDR1 reads SGHDT; CDR2 reads YYEEEE. The DNA for the CDR3 is TGTGCCAGCAGCTACAGAGGGAGCAATCAGCCCCAGCATTTT. Translated: CASSYRGSNQPQHF.

The gene calls are TRBV5-5 and TRBJ1-2, with 7 bases fitting TRBD1. V was clipped by 5 bases and J by 3 bases; unmatched bases: 7. The CDR3 totals 14 residues. Germline-derived CDR1 and CDR2 are SGHKS and YYEKEE (reference sequence). The CDR3 coding sequence is TGTGCCAGCAGGCAGGGGGGAGATCACTATGGCTACACCTTC. It codes for CASRQGGDHYGYTF.

This clone appeared once. CDR3 region: CASSPLAGAKNIQYF. CDR3 DNA sequence: TGCGCCAGCAGCCCACTAGCGGGAGCCAAAAACATTCAGTACTTC. This chain uses TRBV5-1 with TRBJ2-4; 9 bases line up with TRBD2. V was clipped by 4 bases and J by 0 bases; unmatched bases: 2. The CDR3 contains 15 residues. The V gene's germline CDR1 is SGHRS and CDR2 YFSETQ.

V is TRBV7-8 and J is TRBJ1-1, with a possible D match to TRBD1 (6 bases). CDR1 is SGHVS, CDR2 FQNEAQ, per germline. CDR3 length equals 15 residues. Trimming removed 5 bases from V and 0 bases from J, with 13 bases in between. CDR3 region: CASSLRDTLNTEAFF. In nucleotides, the CDR3 is TGTGCCAGCAGCCTGAGGGACACCCTGAACACTGAAGCTTTCTTT.

This clone occurred a few times. The germline gene is not matched at one end of the junction; a read error may be the cause. The V call is TRBV10-3, the J call TRBJ1-4; tentative D call: TRBD1 (5 bases). Germline CDR1 reads ENHRY; CDR2 reads SYGVKD. The CDR3 has 9 residues. DNA for the CDR3: TGTGCCATCAGTGAGAAGGAGGGGTTT. It specifies CAISEKEGF.

The chain has TRBV7-2 and TRBJ1-2; 8 bases fit TRBD1. Trimming removed 5 bases from V and 9 bases from J; junction bases left unmatched: 14. Germline CDR1 SGHTA, CDR2 FQGNSA. This CDR3 has 15 residues. CDR3 loop: CASSPGGGQDLSYTF. The DNA of the CDR3 is TGTGCCAGCAGCCCAGGGGGCGGCCAGGACCTAAGCTACACCTTC.

The chain has TRBV27 and TRBJ2-7; 10 bases map to TRBD1. V shed 4 bases and J 5 bases; nucleotides not matched to a gene: 5. There are 14 residues in the CDR3. The germline V gene encodes CDR1 MNHEY and CDR2 SMNVEV (reference sequence). CDR3 sequence (DNA): TGTGCCAGCAGTTCGACAGGGGGCCGGAACGAGCAGTACTTC. Its translation is CASSSTGGRNEQYF.

This clone has only one observation. The J gene is TRBJ2-3, the V gene TRBV27; weak D call: TRBD1 (6 bases). Germline V gene lookup returns CDR1 MNHEY and CDR2 SMNVEV (reference sequence). V was shortened by 0 bases and J by 3 bases, with 10 bases between the two germline ends. The CDR3 runs to 15 residues. The CDR3 here is CASSLSPGVTDTQYF. The CDR3 DNA follows: TGTGCCAGCAGTTTATCACCAGGGGTAACAGATACGCAGTATTTT.